The T cell receptor beta chain under discussion was sequenced for a study of blood T cell repertoires in COVID-19. Repertoires were generated with immunoSEQ multiplex PCR, while TCRdb's copy carries only in-frame clones and drops some. This table holds approximately 450,000 clones, approximately 90% found once. The ends lost 4 bases at V and 4 bases at J; junction bases unmatched: 7. The CDR3 totals 15 residues. Germline CDR1 and CDR2: SGDLS and YYNGEE. The TCR originated in a woman in her twenties or thirties with acute or convalescent COVID-19. The chain links TRBV9 to TRBJ2-3; 9 bases fit TRBD1. The sequencing input was peripheral blood. The CDR3 sequence is CASSHPGDRADTQYF. CDR3 DNA sequence: TGTGCCAGCAGCCATCCTGGGGACAGGGCAGATACGCAGTATTTT.